Below are 31 T cell receptor beta chains sequenced from a single sample in a study of blood T cell repertoires in COVID-19. Method: immunoSEQ multiplex PCR; TCRdb's copy keeps in-frame clones and lacks some. Of around 150,000 clones listed, approximately 92% are singletons. Sequencing was done on a sample of peripheral blood. The receptors here all came from a man in his thirties or forties with COVID-19, enrolled during active disease.

V gene TRBV27 combines with J gene TRBJ1-5; tentative D call: TRBD1 (5 bases). Trimming removed 2 bases at V and 9 bases at J, with 11 bases between. This CDR3 has 13 amino acids. CDR1 and CDR2 (germline): MNHEY, SMNVEV (reference sequence). In DNA form, the CDR3 reads TGTGCCAGCAGTTTAGCGGGACCGTGGCCCCAGCATTTT. It encodes CASSLAGPWPQHF.

V and J are TRBV11-2 and TRBJ2-2; the D gene is possibly TRBD1 (5 bases). CDR1 and CDR2 from the germline V gene are SGHAT and FQNNGV. Trimming shortened V by 3 bases and J by 1 base, and 9 bases separated the two germline ends. This CDR3 spans 15 amino acids. The CDR3 loop reads CASSFYQGNTGELFF. The DNA of the CDR3 is TGTGCCAGCAGCTTTTATCAGGGGAACACCGGGGAGCTGTTTTTT.

The J gene is TRBJ1-2, the V gene TRBV4-3; D not certain. Trimming shortened V by 0 bases and J by 4 bases, and 15 bases separated the two germline ends. The CDR3 is 16 residues long. The V gene's germline CDR1 is LGHNA and CDR2 YSLEER. The CDR3 sequence: CASSQDWTGNRYGYTF. The CDR3 DNA follows: TGCGCCAGCAGCCAAGATTGGACGGGGAATCGCTATGGCTACACCTTC.

The chain joins TRBV18 to TRBJ1-2; D unclear. V was shortened by 2 bases and J by 0 bases, with 10 bases between the two germline ends. There are 15 residues in the CDR3. CDR1 KGHSH and CDR2 LQKENI come from the germline V gene. CDR3 DNA sequence: TGTGCCAGCTCACCAGGCAGATCAGCTAACTATGGCTACACCTTC. Amino acids: CASSPGRSANYGYTF. Using reference TRBV18 and TRBJ1-2 for the parts outside the CDR3, the full variable domain is NAGVMQNPRHLVRRRGQEARLRCSPMKGHSHVYWYRQLPEEGLKFMVYLQKENIIDESGMPKERFSAEFPKEGPSILRIQQVVRGDSAAYFCASSPGRSANYGYTFGSGTRLTVV.

The chain links TRBV19 to TRBJ2-7; TRBD1 matches 8 bases. Germline CDR1 and CDR2: LNHDA and SQIVND (reference sequence). The ends lost 4 bases at V and 2 bases at J; junction bases unmatched: 7. The CDR3 is 15 residues long. As DNA, the CDR3 is TGTGCCAGTAGTAGTAACAGGGGGGCAGCCTACGAGCAGTACTTC. It yields the protein CASSSNRGAAYEQYF.

This clone came up once. The gene calls are TRBV19 and TRBJ1-1; 9 positions match TRBD1. This CDR3 spans 12 amino acids. V trimming: 6 bases; J trimming: 5 bases; junction bases outside the gene matches: 1. The germline V gene encodes CDR1 LNHDA and CDR2 SQIVND (reference sequence). This CDR3 is CASRQGATEAFF. The CDR3 DNA sequence: TGTGCCAGTAGACAGGGGGCGACTGAAGCTTTCTTT.

The chain couples TRBV10-3 to TRBJ1-2, with 7 bases fitting TRBD1. This CDR3 has 12 residues. V shed 6 bases, J shed 8 bases, and the junction held 6 bases outside the gene matches. In germline, CDR1 is ENHRY, CDR2 SYGVKD. The CDR3 loop is CAIRAGQDGYTF. CDR3 nucleotide sequence: TGTGCCATCAGGGCAGGACAGGACGGCTACACCTTC.

The chain recombines TRBV24-1 with TRBJ2-1; 13 bases fit TRBD2. Germline CDR1 reads KGHDR; CDR2 reads SFDVKD. This CDR3 is built from 14 residues. V lost 2 bases and J lost 13; bases outside the gene matches: 4. CDR3 in DNA: TGTGCCACCAGTGATTGGACTAGCGGGAGTCGCCAGTTCTTC. This encodes CATSDWTSGSRQFF.

The gene calls are TRBV5-1 and TRBJ2-3; 9 bases line up with TRBD2. This CDR3 contains 16 residues. V trimming: 0 bases; J trimming: 5 bases; junction bases outside the gene matches: 7. Per the germline V gene, CDR1 is SGHRS and CDR2 is YFSETQ. The CDR3: CASSLAGAGGLDTQYF. CDR3 sequence (DNA): TGCGCCAGCAGCTTGGCCGGGGCGGGGGGGCTAGATACGCAGTATTTT.

In this sample, this clone turned up a few times. The chain recombines TRBV7-2 with TRBJ1-5, with 7 bases lining up with TRBD1. The V and J ends lost 5 bases and 5 bases, in that order; junction bases with no gene match: 12. CDR3 size: 16 residues. CDR1 and CDR2 from the germline V gene are SGHTA and FQGNSA. The CDR3 sequence is CASSPQDHRGDQPQHF. CDR3 DNA: TGTGCCAGCAGCCCCCAGGACCACAGGGGAGATCAGCCCCAGCATTTT.

The rearrangement uses TRBV7-9 and TRBJ2-5, with 9 positions matching TRBD1. Unmatched junction bases numbered 10, after V lost 1 base and J lost 4 bases. This CDR3 region has 17 residues. Germline V lookup: CDR1 SEHNR, CDR2 FQNEAQ (reference sequence). The CDR3 sequence: CASSLVSPDRGRETQYF. The CDR3 nucleotides read TGTGCCAGCAGCTTAGTAAGTCCGGACAGGGGCCGAGAGACCCAGTACTTC.

The rearrangement joins TRBV11-2 to TRBJ2-3, with TRBD2 matching over 9 bases. Trimming removed 0 bases from V and 4 bases from J; junction bases left unmatched: 11. From germline, CDR1 is SGHAT and CDR2 FQNNGV. The CDR3 sequence is 18 residues long. CDR3 residues: CASSLDSALAGFSDTQYF. CDR3 sequence (DNA): TGTGCCAGCAGCTTAGATTCCGCGCTAGCGGGGTTCTCAGATACGCAGTATTTT.

J is TRBJ1-2 and V is TRBV6-5, with 8 bases fitting TRBD1. The germline gives CDR1 MNHEY, CDR2 SVGAGI. The junction had 6 bases not matched to a gene; V was cut back by 4 bases and J by 8 bases. CDR3 length: 13 residues. The CDR3 bases are TGTGCCAGCAGTTCCCGGACAGGGTTAGGCTACACCTTC. This translates into CASSSRTGLGYTF.

The table lists this clone with a count of one. The CDR3 here is CASSTRDISGNTIYF. CDR3 in DNA: TGTGCCAGTAGTACCCGGGACATCTCTGGAAACACCATATATTTT. This chain joins TRBV19 and TRBJ1-3; the D gene is possibly TRBD1 (6 bases). The CDR3 sequence is 15 residues long. Trimming shortened V by 4 bases and J by 0 bases, and 10 bases separated the two germline ends. The V gene's germline CDR1 is LNHDA and CDR2 SQIVND (reference sequence).

The rearrangement links TRBV12-3 or TRBV12-4 to TRBJ1-1; TRBD1 matches 8 bases. With V trimmed by 4 bases and J by 7 bases, 2 bases remained unmatched. The CDR3 has 12 residues. The CDR3, as DNA: TGTGCCAGCAGTTCCGGGACAGGTGAAGCTTTCTTT. Translating gives CASSSGTGEAFF.

The chain employs TRBV18 and TRBJ2-3; 7 nucleotides match TRBD2. The junction had 14 bases not matched to a gene; V was cut back by 8 bases and J by 6 bases. Per the germline V gene, CDR1 is KGHSH and CDR2 is LQKENI. This CDR3 spans 15 amino acids. CDR3 nucleotides: TGTGCCAGCCCCTCAAGAGCGGGGAGTGGGGATACGCAGTATTTT. Translated, it gives CASPSRAGSGDTQYF.

This clone was recorded once. The gene calls are TRBV6-4 and TRBJ2-1; 8 bases map to TRBD1. Germline CDR1 is MRHNA and CDR2 is SNTAGT. CDR3 length: 16 residues. The J segment lost 3 bases and the V segment lost 2 bases, leaving 6 bases of the junction unmatched. CDR3 amino acids: CASSDPGTGGYNEQFF. Written as DNA, the CDR3 is TGTGCCAGCAGTGACCCCGGGACAGGAGGCTACAATGAGCAGTTCTTC.

This chain joins TRBV6-2 or TRBV6-3 and TRBJ2-2, with 7 bases that match TRBD1. This CDR3 has 13 amino acids. Germline loops: CDR1 MNHEY, CDR2 SVGEGT. Trimming cost V 6 bases and J 8 bases; bases outside gene matches: 6. The CDR3 sequence is CASSPDRTGELFF. The CDR3 DNA follows: TGTGCCAGCAGCCCGGACAGGACTGGGGAGCTGTTTTTT.

The rearrangement joins TRBV7-9 to TRBJ2-7; 9 nucleotides match TRBD1. The germline CDR1 and CDR2 sequences are SEHNR and FQNEAQ (reference sequence). The CDR3 loop spans 13 amino acids. V dropped 4 bases and J dropped 6; count of bases not matched to a gene: 4. DNA of the CDR3: TGTGCCAGCAGCTCAAGACAGGGGGGCGAGCAGTACTTC. It is translated as CASSSRQGGEQYF.

J is TRBJ2-1 and V is TRBV27, with 7 bases matching TRBD1. The V and J ends lost 6 bases and 5 bases, in that order; junction bases with no gene match: 7. The V gene's germline CDR1 is MNHEY and CDR2 SMNVEV (reference sequence). The CDR3 has 14 residues. CDR3 region: CASSLGGLNNEQFF. CDR3 DNA: TGTGCCAGCAGCTTAGGGGGCCTCAACAATGAGCAGTTCTTC.

The chain joins TRBV7-8 to TRBJ2-1; a weak D match, TRBD2 (6 bases). This CDR3 has 16 amino acids. Germline assignment: CDR1 SGHVS and CDR2 FQNEAQ. V gave up 4 bases and J gave up 3 bases, with 16 bases separating them. The CDR3 here is CASSSRPGSLYNEQFF. Written as DNA, the CDR3 is TGTGCCAGCAGCTCACGCCCCGGGAGCCTCTACAATGAGCAGTTCTTC.

This clone showed up just once. The rearrangement links TRBV20-1 to TRBJ2-1; 10 nucleotides align to TRBD2. The V and J ends lost 6 bases and 6 bases, in that order; junction bases with no gene match: 8. Germline CDR1 is DFQATT and CDR2 is SNEGSKA (reference sequence). The CDR3 is made up of 14 amino acids. This CDR3 reads CSASTLAGRNEQFF. DNA for the CDR3: TGCAGTGCGAGTACACTAGCGGGACGCAATGAGCAGTTCTTC.

The V and J genes are TRBV7-9 and TRBJ2-7; 9 bases are shared with TRBD1. V shed 5 bases, J shed 0 bases, and the junction held 8 bases outside the gene matches. CDR3 length: 16 amino acids. Germline assignment: CDR1 SEHNR and CDR2 FQNEAQ (reference sequence). CDR3 residues: CASSPGQGKTSYEQYF. CDR3 sequence (DNA): TGTGCCAGCAGCCCTGGACAGGGGAAAACCTCCTACGAGCAGTACTTC. Full variable domain (remainder filled in from reference TRBV7-9 and TRBJ2-7): DTGVSQNPRHKITKRGQNVTFRCDPISEHNRLYWYRQTLGQGPEFLTYFQNEAQLEKSRLLSDRFSAERPKGSFSTLEIQRTEQGDSAMYLCASSPGQGKTSYEQYFGPGTRLTVT.

The rearrangement uses TRBV28 and TRBJ2-5; unclear D gene. V lost 2 bases, J lost 4 bases, and 14 bases lay in between. The germline CDR1 and CDR2 sequences are MDHEN and SYDVKM. CDR3 length: 15 amino acids. CDR3 DNA: TGTGCCAGCAGTTTAGCCCCCTCGCGGCTAGAGACCCAGTACTTC. It translates to CASSLAPSRLETQYF.

The J gene is TRBJ1-5, the V gene TRBV5-6; D remains ambiguous. Germline loops: CDR1 SGHDT, CDR2 YYEEEE. The CDR3 spans 14 residues. Deletions cut 0 bases from V and 3 bases from J, with 7 bases between. DNA of the CDR3: TGTGCCAGCAGCTTGGCCGGGTACAATCAGCCCCAGCATTTT. Translated, it gives CASSLAGYNQPQHF.

The rearrangement uses TRBV6-5 and TRBJ2-7, with 8 nucleotides matching TRBD1. Germline assignment: CDR1 MNHEY and CDR2 SVGAGI. The CDR3 consists of 16 residues. V shed 0 bases and J 2 bases; nucleotides not matched to a gene: 6. Here the CDR3 reads CASSYSTGQVPYEQYF. The CDR3 DNA sequence: TGTGCCAGCAGTTACTCCACGGGACAGGTCCCCTACGAGCAGTACTTC.

The chain couples TRBV15 to TRBJ2-7; maybe TRBD1 (6 bases). This CDR3 has 17 residues. The germline V gene has CDR1 LNHNV and CDR2 YYDKDF (reference sequence). V was pared by 2 bases and J by 3 bases, with 20 bases between. The CDR3 DNA is TGTGCCACCAGCAGAAGGGACCGGGACATAAACTTCTACGAGCAGTACTTC. It encodes CATSRRDRDINFYEQYF.

The rearrangement uses TRBV5-4 and TRBJ2-3; TRBD1 matches 9 bases. Losses at the gene ends were 2 bases for V and 6 bases for J; bases not matched to a gene: 1. The CDR3 runs 13 residues. In germline, CDR1 is SGHNT, CDR2 YYREEE (reference sequence). This chain's CDR3 is CASSLGQGDTQYF. The CDR3 nucleotides are TGTGCCAGCAGCTTAGGACAGGGGGATACGCAGTATTTT.

The chain uses TRBV2 and TRBJ1-3, with 10 bases identical to TRBD1. Germline loops: CDR1 SNHLY, CDR2 FYNNEI. With V trimmed by 7 bases and J by 0 bases, 9 bases remained unmatched. This CDR3 comprises 17 residues. The DNA of the CDR3 is TGTGCCAGCATCAAAGGACAGGGGGTGAGCTCTGGAAACACCATATATTTT. This codes for CASIKGQGVSSGNTIYF. Drawing the rest from reference TRBV2 and TRBJ1-3, the complete variable domain is EPEVTQTPSHQVTQMGQEVILRCVPISNHLYFYWYRQILGQKVEFLVSFYNNEISEKSEIFDDQFSVERPDGSNFTLKIRSTKLEDSAMYFCASIKGQGVSSGNTIYFGEGSWLTVV.

CDR3 region: CASSLGANQPQHF. The CDR3 DNA is TGTGCCAGCAGCTTGGGGGCCAATCAGCCCCAGCATTTT. This sequence joins TRBV5-4 and TRBJ1-5; D is uncertain. The germline V gene encodes CDR1 SGHNT and CDR2 YYREEE (reference sequence). This CDR3 is 13 amino acids long. The V and J ends lost 0 bases and 3 bases respectively, with 4 bases between them.

This chain links TRBV5-1 with TRBJ2-3; 7 bases fit TRBD2. Germline CDR1 and CDR2: SGHRS and YFSETQ. This CDR3 is built from 16 residues. V lost 3 bases, J lost 4 bases, and 11 bases stayed unmatched. CDR3 sequence: CASSSTGGEGADTQYF. DNA of the CDR3: TGCGCCAGCAGCTCCACCGGTGGGGAGGGTGCAGATACGCAGTATTTT.